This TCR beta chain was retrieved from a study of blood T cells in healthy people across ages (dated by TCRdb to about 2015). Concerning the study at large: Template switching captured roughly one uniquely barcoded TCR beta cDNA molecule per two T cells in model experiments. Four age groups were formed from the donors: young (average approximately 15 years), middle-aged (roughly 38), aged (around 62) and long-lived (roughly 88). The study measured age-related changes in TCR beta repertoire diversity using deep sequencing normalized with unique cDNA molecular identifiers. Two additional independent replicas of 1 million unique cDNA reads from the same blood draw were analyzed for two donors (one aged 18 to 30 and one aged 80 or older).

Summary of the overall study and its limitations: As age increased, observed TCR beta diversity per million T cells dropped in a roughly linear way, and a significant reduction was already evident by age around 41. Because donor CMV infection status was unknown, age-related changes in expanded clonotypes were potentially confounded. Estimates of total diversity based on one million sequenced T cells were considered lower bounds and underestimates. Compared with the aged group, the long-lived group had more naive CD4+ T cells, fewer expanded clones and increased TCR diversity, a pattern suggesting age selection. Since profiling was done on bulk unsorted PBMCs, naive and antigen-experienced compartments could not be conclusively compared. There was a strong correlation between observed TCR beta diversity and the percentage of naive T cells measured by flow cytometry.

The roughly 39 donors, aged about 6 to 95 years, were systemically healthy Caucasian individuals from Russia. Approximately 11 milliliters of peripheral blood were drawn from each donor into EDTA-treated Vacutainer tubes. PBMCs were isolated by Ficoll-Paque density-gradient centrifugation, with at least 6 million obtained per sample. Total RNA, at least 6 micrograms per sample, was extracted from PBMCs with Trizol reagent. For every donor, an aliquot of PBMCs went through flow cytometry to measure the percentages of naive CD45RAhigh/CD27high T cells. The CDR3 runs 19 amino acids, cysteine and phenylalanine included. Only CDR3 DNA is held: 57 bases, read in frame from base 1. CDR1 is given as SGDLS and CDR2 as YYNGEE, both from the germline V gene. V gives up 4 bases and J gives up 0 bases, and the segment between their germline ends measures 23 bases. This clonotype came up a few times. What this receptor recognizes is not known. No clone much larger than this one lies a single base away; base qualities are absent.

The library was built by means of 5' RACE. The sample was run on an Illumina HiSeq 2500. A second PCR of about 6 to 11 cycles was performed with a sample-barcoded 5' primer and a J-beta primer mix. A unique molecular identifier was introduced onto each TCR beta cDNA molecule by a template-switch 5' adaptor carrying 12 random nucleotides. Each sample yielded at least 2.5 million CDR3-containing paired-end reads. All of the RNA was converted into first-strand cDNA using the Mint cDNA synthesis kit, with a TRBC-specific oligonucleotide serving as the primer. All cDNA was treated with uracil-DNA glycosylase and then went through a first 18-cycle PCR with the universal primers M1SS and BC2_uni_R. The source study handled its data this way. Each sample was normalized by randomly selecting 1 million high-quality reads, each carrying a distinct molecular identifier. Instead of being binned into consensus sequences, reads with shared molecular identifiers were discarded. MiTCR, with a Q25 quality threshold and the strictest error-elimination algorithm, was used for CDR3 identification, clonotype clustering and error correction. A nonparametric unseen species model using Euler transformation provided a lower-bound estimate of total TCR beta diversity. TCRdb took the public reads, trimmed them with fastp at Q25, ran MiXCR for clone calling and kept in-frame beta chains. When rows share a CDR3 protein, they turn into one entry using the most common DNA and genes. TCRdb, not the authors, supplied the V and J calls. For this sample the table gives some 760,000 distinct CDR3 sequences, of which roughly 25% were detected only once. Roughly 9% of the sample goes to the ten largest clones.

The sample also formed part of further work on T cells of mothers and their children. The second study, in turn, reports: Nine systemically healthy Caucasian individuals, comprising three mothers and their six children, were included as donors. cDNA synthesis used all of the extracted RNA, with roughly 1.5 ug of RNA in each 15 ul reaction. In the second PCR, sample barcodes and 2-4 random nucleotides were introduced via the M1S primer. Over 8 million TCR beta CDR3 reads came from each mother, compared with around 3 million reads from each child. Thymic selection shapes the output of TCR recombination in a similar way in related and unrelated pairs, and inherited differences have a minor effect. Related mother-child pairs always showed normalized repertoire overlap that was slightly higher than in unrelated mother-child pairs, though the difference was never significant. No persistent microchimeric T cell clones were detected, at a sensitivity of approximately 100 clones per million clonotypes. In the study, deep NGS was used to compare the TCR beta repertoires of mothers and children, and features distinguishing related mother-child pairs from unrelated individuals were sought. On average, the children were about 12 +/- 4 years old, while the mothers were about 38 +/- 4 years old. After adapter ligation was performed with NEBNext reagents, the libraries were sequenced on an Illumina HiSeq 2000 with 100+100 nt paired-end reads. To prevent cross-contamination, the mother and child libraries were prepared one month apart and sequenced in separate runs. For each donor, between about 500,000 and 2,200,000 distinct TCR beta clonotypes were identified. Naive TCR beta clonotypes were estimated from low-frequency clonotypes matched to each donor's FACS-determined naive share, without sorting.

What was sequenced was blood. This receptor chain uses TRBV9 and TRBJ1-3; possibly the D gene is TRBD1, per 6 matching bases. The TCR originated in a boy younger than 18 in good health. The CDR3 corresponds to CASSPRRQADLSSGNTIYF. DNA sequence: TGTGCCAGCAGCCCTCGAAGACAGGCGGACCTTAGCTCTGGAAACACCATATATTTT.